This T cell receptor (beta chain) emerged from a study of a mutant IDH1 vaccine in newly diagnosed glioma. Study results and limitations: Vaccine-induced responses were seen in approximately 92% of patients, spanning several MHC alleles. Pseudoprogression seemed unlinked to shifts in top peripheral T cell clonotypes.

Sequenced by immunoSEQ multiplex PCR; TCRdb stores in-frame clones only, minus some. The table records tens of thousands of clones, around 87% of them present only once. This CDR3 region has 14 residues. Germline trimming cut 4 bases from V and 4 bases from J; bases unmatched to any gene: 6. CDR1 and CDR2 from the germline V gene are LNHDA and SQIVND (reference sequence). On this clone: Antigen: not known.

Described time point: week 35, safety follow-up. In every dose of vaccine, 300 ug of mutant IDH1 20-mer peptide was given alongside topical imiquimod. Patients, over weeks 1, 3, 5, 7, 11, 15, 19 and 23, received a total of eight vaccinations. The study enrolled donors with new WHO grade 3 or 4 IDH1-mutant, ATRX-lost astrocytomas. The source of this sequence is a man aged 30-40 years with glioma. Sequenced material: PBMCs, taken from a glioma patient whose treatment included an IDH1 peptide vaccine. The gene calls are TRBV19 and TRBJ1-2; 7 bases agree with TRBD1. In nucleotides, the CDR3 is TGTGCCAGTAGTACCCCGACAGGGACCTATGGCTACACCTTC. Amino acid sequence: CASSTPTGTYGYTF.